The next 10 T cell receptor beta chains were all read from a single sample in a study of T cell changes during pregnancy in multiple sclerosis. Method: immunoSEQ multiplex PCR; TCRdb's copy keeps in-frame clones and lacks some. The profile shows about 43,000 clones, just over 90% of them singletons. Source material: PBMCs (not recorded whether the cells were cultured). The source of these receptors is a female donor with multiple sclerosis, enrolled in a pregnancy study.

This chain links TRBV7-2 with TRBJ1-2; the D gene is possibly TRBD1 (5 bases). This CDR3 region has 14 residues. Trimming took 0 bases from V and 4 from J, leaving 9 bases between them. Germline CDR1 SGHTA, CDR2 FQGNSA. DNA for the CDR3: TGTGCCAGCAGCTTAGCGTCGGGGGGCTATGGCTACACCTTC. It is translated as CASSLASGGYGYTF.

This sequence joins TRBV11-2 and TRBJ1-1; 9 bases are a match to TRBD1. Germline values: CDR1 SGHAT, CDR2 FQNNGV. This CDR3 contains 12 residues. V shed 3 bases and J 9 bases; nucleotides not matched to a gene: 2. Here the CDR3 DNA reads TGTGCCAGCAGCTTGGGACAGGGCCAAGCTTTCTTT. It yields the protein CASSLGQGQAFF.

The chain carries TRBV6-6 and TRBJ2-7; no reliable D call. The CDR3 is 12 amino acids. In germline, CDR1 is MNHNY, CDR2 SVGAGI (reference sequence). Trimming removed 5 bases at V and 0 bases at J, with 5 bases between. The CDR3 DNA follows: TGTGCCAGCAGTGCAGCCTCCTACGAGCAGTACTTC. It is translated as CASSAASYEQYF.

The chain carries TRBV6-6 and TRBJ2-3; 7 positions agree with TRBD1. The CDR3 length is 15 residues. The germline V gene has CDR1 MNHNY and CDR2 SVGAGI (reference sequence). The junction had 10 bases not matched to a gene; V was cut back by 5 bases and J by 5 bases. CDR3 DNA sequence: TGTGCCAGCAGTCCTGACAGGGTCAGGGGAGATACGCAGTATTTT. It codes for CASSPDRVRGDTQYF.

Comment on this clone: Other DNA sequences in the sample encode the same CDR3. The J gene is TRBJ1-5, the V gene TRBV5-1, with D tentatively TRBD1 (5 bases). The V gene lost 0 bases and the J gene lost 4 bases, with 11 bases spanning the gap. The germline V gene has CDR1 SGHRS and CDR2 YFSETQ. This CDR3 comprises 15 residues. The CDR3 loop reads CASSLGDSSNQPQHF. Here the CDR3 DNA reads TGCGCCAGCAGCTTGGGTGACAGCTCGAATCAGCCCCAGCATTTT.

This clone is a singleton in its sample. V usage is TRBV15 and J usage is TRBJ1-5; tentative D call: TRBD1 (6 bases). Per the germline V gene, CDR1 is LNHNV and CDR2 is YYDKDF (reference sequence). This CDR3 comprises 14 residues. With 3 bases removed from V and 1 base from J, the gap between germline ends came to 7 bases. The CDR3 nucleotides read TGTGCCACCAGCAGGGACAGAAGCAATCAGCCCCAGCATTTT. This gives the protein CATSRDRSNQPQHF.

The genes are TRBV28 and TRBJ2-5, with 9 bases fitting TRBD2. The end of the DNA aligns better with TRBJ2-7, so the J call may be wrong. CDR1 and CDR2 (germline): MDHEN, SYDVKM. CDR3 length: 17 amino acids. CDR3 in DNA: TGTGCCAGCAGTTTACGAGGACTAGCGACAACGCTAGGCGAGCAGTACTTC. Translated, it gives CASSLRGLATTLGEQYF.

The chain carries TRBV7-2 and TRBJ2-7; a possible D gene is TRBD1 (6 bases). Per the germline V gene, CDR1 is SGHTA and CDR2 is FQGNSA. The CDR3 runs to 14 residues. V was shortened by 1 base and J by 2 bases, with 9 bases between the two germline ends. Written as DNA, the CDR3 is TGTGCCAGCAGCTTAGTGGGACATACCTACGAGCAGTACTTC. Its translation is CASSLVGHTYEQYF.

The rearrangement links TRBV6-1 to TRBJ2-6; D unresolved. This CDR3 region has 15 residues. CDR1 MNHNS and CDR2 SASEGT come from the germline V gene. Trimming cost V 10 bases and J 0 bases, with 13 bases left between them. The CDR3 loop is CATNRKSSGANVLTF. The CDR3 DNA follows: TGTGCCACCAATCGCAAAAGCTCTGGGGCCAACGTCCTGACTTTC.

The chain recombines TRBV11-2 with TRBJ2-1; 9 bases line up with TRBD2. The V segment lost 3 bases and the J segment 5 bases; nucleotides outside the gene matches: 5. Germline V gives CDR1 SGHAT, CDR2 FQNNGV. The length of the CDR3 is 15 residues. CDR3 nucleotide sequence: TGTGCCAGCAGCTTTTGGCTAGCGGGGAACAATGAGCAGTTCTTC. Translated: CASSFWLAGNNEQFF.